The T cell receptor beta chain under discussion was sequenced for a study of PD-1 blockade in classical Hodgkin lymphoma. Measured with immunoSEQ multiplex PCR; TCRdb has only the in-frame clones, and not every one. The sample lists around 30,000 clones; about four fifths were seen once. Regarding time point: cycle 4 day 1 (C4D1), after five to seven weeks of nivolumab. All trial patients relapsed after autologous stem cell transplantation. From germline, CDR1 is MRHNA and CDR2 SNTAGT. The CDR3 totals 14 residues. The ends were cut back, 5 bases at V and 6 bases at J, with 11 bases in the middle. The sequence came from a human donor with classical Hodgkin lymphoma. The source was peripheral blood mononuclear cells (PBMCs), collected before the fourth cycle of nivolumab. The chain combines TRBV6-4 with TRBJ1-6, with D possibly matching TRBD1 (6 bases). Here the CDR3 DNA reads TGTGCCAGCAGTCGACAGGCCGGTAATTCACCCCTCCACTTT. The encoded protein is CASSRQAGNSPLHF.